These T cell receptor beta chains were read from a single sample in a study of T-cell memory formation after mild COVID-19. TCRdb fed the 5' RACE reads into MiXCR, producing one record per CDR3 protein. This sample has around 300,000 distinct CDR3 sequences; just under 20% occur once, and the top ten carry around a fifth. What was sequenced was PBMCs or a T cell subset sorted from them (not recorded which). These receptors were collected from a man aged 18 to 30 who had mild COVID-19 (a few samples of this study predate the infection). Cell type and time point are not known. Each CDR3 is given with its conserved first and last residue. D genes are given only for firm matches. Not all rows give a size; the values are once, few, many and, for expanded clones, a class.

>-|TRBV5-1|many|TRBJ1-1
TGCGCCAGCAGCTTCCAGGGTGGTATGAACACTGAAGCTTTCTTT
CASSFQGGMNTEAFF
>-|TRBV7-6|many|TRBJ2-1
TGTGCCAGCAGCTTAGCGCCTTCGGCAACGGGCCTTGAGCAGTTCTTC
CASSLAPSATGLEQFF
>-|TRBV6-4|-|TRBJ2-4
TGTGCCAGCAATAGGAGCCCTTTAGCCAAAAACATTCAGTACTTC
CASNRSPLAKNIQYF
>-|TRBV12-3/TRBV12-4|-|TRBJ1-5
TGTGCCAGCAGTCGAAACCAGGGGCGGCTTTTTTTT
CASSRNQGRLFF
>TRBD1|TRBV20-1|-|TRBJ2-7
TGCAGTGCCCCCGGGACAGACTACGAGCAGTACTTC
CSAPGTDYEQYF
>-|TRBV20-1|-|TRBJ2-4
TGCAGTGCTAGAGACCCCTACGGGGGTGACATTCAGTACTTC
CSARDPYGGDIQYF
>TRBD1|TRBV4-1|-|TRBJ1-5
TGCGCCAGCAGCCCGGGACAGGGTCCCATTCAGCCCCAGCATTTT
CASSPGQGPIQPQHF
>-|TRBV24-1|-|TRBJ1-2
TGTGCCACCAGTGATGAGGGGAAGGACTATGGCTACACCTTC
CATSDEGKDYGYTF
>-|TRBV4-2|few|TRBJ2-7
TGTGCCAGCAGCCAAGATCAGGGTTTGTACGAGCAGTACTTC
CASSQDQGLYEQYF
>-|TRBV12-3/TRBV12-4|few|TRBJ2-5
TGTGCCAGCAGTTTTTATCAGTCAAAAGAGACCCAGTACTTC
CASSFYQSKETQYF
>-|TRBV6-2/TRBV6-3|few|TRBJ2-7
TGTGCCAGCAGTTACCGATTCGGCGAGCAGTACTTC
CASSYRFGEQYF
>TRBD1|TRBV6-1|-|TRBJ1-1
TGTGCCAGCACTGAAGGGACAGGGTTGAACACTGAAGCTTTCTTT
CASTEGTGLNTEAFF
>-|TRBV12-3/TRBV12-4|few|TRBJ1-2
TGTGCCAGCAGCTCGGACACGAACTATGGCTACACCTTC
CASSSDTNYGYTF
>-|TRBV4-3|-|TRBJ1-3
TGCGCCAGCAGCCAAGCACAGTCTGGAAACACCATATATTTT
CASSQAQSGNTIYF
>TRBD2|TRBV5-1|-|TRBJ2-7
TGCGCCAGCAGCTTGTCTGTGTCGGTGCGGGGGACCACCTACGAGCAGTACTTC
CASSLSVSVRGTTYEQYF
>-|TRBV7-9|few|TRBJ2-3
TGTGCCAGCAGCCCCGCAGCTAGTCGGGCCACAGATACGCAGTATTTT
CASSPAASRATDTQYF
>-|TRBV7-6|-|TRBJ2-1
TGTGCCAGCAGCTTCCGGGACTCCTCGGCTAGAGAGCAGTTCTTC
CASSFRDSSAREQFF
>TRBD1|TRBV4-3|few|TRBJ2-7
TGCGCCAGCAGCCAATCTCGGACAGGGGGCAGCGAGCAGTACTTC
CASSQSRTGGSEQYF